The 30 T cell receptor beta chains below come from one sample, sequenced in a study of CD8 T cells in Susac syndrome. Reverse transcription of about 0.45 to 1 ug RNA was performed with random hexamers. TCRdb reprocessed the immunoSEQ multiplex PCR reads with MiXCR, giving one entry per CDR3 protein. The sample contains 120,000 to 150,000 distinct CDR3 sequences, roughly 95% of which appear only once. Sequenced material: CD4+ T cells from PBMCs. All receptors derive from a human donor in good health.

The rearrangement uses TRBV6-2 or TRBV6-3 and TRBJ1-5, with 10 bases fitting TRBD1. The CDR3 is 14 amino acids. With 8 bases clipped from V and 6 bases from J, the junction kept 7 bases outside the gene matches. CDR1 and CDR2 (germline): MNHEY, SVGEGT. CDR3: CASRTGGSSQPQHF. The CDR3 DNA reads as TGTGCCAGCCGGACAGGGGGGTCATCTCAGCCCCAGCATTTT.

This clonotype was detected a few times. This rearrangement joins TRBV3-1 to TRBJ2-4, with D possibly being TRBD2 (5 bases). Trimming cost V 3 bases and J 2 bases, with 8 bases left between them. In germline, CDR1 is LGHDT, CDR2 YNNKEL (reference sequence). CDR3 length equals 14 residues. The CDR3 here is CASSHGETKNIQYF. For the CDR3, the DNA is TGTGCCAGCAGCCACGGGGAGACCAAAAACATTCAGTACTTC.

The J gene is TRBJ2-3, the V gene TRBV14; D possibly uses TRBD1 or TRBD2 (5 bases each). Trimming removed 4 bases from V and 4 bases from J, with 18 bases in between. The CDR3 sequence is 16 residues long. CDR1 is SGHDN and CDR2 is FVKESK in the germline V gene. The CDR3 bases are TGTGCCAGCAGCCCTTGGGGGTCCTTACGAGCAGATACGCAGTATTTT. The encoded protein is CASSPWGSLRADTQYF.

The V and J genes are TRBV7-6 and TRBJ1-5; D remains ambiguous. Trimming pared 1 base from V and 1 base from J, leaving 11 bases between. Per the germline V gene, CDR1 is SGHVS and CDR2 is FNYEAQ. The CDR3 sequence is 16 residues long. The CDR3 DNA follows: TGTGCCAGCAGCTTAGGGTCCCCCTCAAGCAATCAGCCCCAGCATTTT. Protein product: CASSLGSPSSNQPQHF. Complete variable domain (other parts from reference TRBV7-6 and TRBJ1-5): GAGVSQSPRYKVTKRGQDVALRCDPISGHVSLYWYRQALGQGPEFLTYFNYEAQQDKSGLPNDRFSAERPEGSISTLTIQRTEQRDSAMYRCASSLGSPSSNQPQHFGDGTRLSIL.

The chain has TRBV3-1 and TRBJ2-3, with 12 bases that match TRBD2. From germline, CDR1 is LGHDT and CDR2 YNNKEL (reference sequence). This CDR3 contains 15 residues. V was clipped by 3 bases and J by 10 bases; unmatched bases: 8. CDR3 in amino acids: CASSQPGLAGRSQYF. CDR3 nucleotides: TGTGCCAGCAGCCAGCCCGGACTAGCGGGGAGATCGCAGTATTTT.

The chain has TRBV18 and TRBJ2-1; 14 bases agree with TRBD2. The length of the CDR3 is 16 residues. The ends lost 0 bases at V and 6 bases at J; junction bases unmatched: 1. The germline V gene has CDR1 KGHSH and CDR2 LQKENI. CDR3 residues: CASSPPGTSGSNEQFF. CDR3 nucleotide sequence: TGTGCCAGCTCACCACCGGGGACTAGCGGGAGCAATGAGCAGTTCTTC.

The V and J genes are TRBV20-1 and TRBJ2-3, with D hard to call. Trimming took 6 bases from V and 2 from J, leaving 15 bases between them. From germline, CDR1 is DFQATT and CDR2 SNEGSKA (reference sequence). This CDR3 spans 14 amino acids. This CDR3 reads CSAKGQLATDTQYF. CDR3 bases: TGCAGTGCCAAAGGGCAGTTAGCCACAGATACGCAGTATTTT.

This chain joins TRBV9 and TRBJ2-1; 9 bases agree with TRBD2. CDR1 and CDR2 (germline): SGDLS, YYNGEE. The V gene end was trimmed by 0 bases and the J gene end by 5 bases; junction bases not matched to a gene: 6. This CDR3 contains 16 residues. In nucleotides, the CDR3 is TGTGCCAGCAGCGTAGCGGGGAGCGGGAGGAACAATGAGCAGTTCTTC. It codes for CASSVAGSGRNNEQFF.

The sample holds a few counts of this clonotype. The chain recombines TRBV5-1 with TRBJ2-7, with 14 bases that match TRBD2. The trim removed 1 base at V and 4 bases at J, leaving 7 bases unmatched. Germline V gene data show CDR1 as SGHRS and CDR2 as YFSETQ. The CDR3 extends over 17 amino acids. CDR3 protein: CASSLSRGTSGRYEQYF. The CDR3 region has the DNA TGCGCCAGCAGCTTGTCAAGGGGGACTAGCGGGAGATACGAGCAGTACTTC.

The table lists this clonotype with a count of one. The genes are TRBV20-1 and TRBJ2-7; D ambiguous. CDR1 and CDR2 from the germline V gene are DFQATT and SNEGSKA (reference sequence). This CDR3 has 13 amino acids. Trimming left V 1 base short and J 0 bases short, with 7 bases between. The CDR3 sequence is CSARALVSYEQYF. For the CDR3, the DNA is TGCAGTGCTAGAGCGCTCGTCTCCTACGAGCAGTACTTC.

The V call is TRBV20-1, the J call TRBJ2-4; 10 bases agree with TRBD2. Per the germline V gene, CDR1 is DFQATT and CDR2 is SNEGSKA (reference sequence). CDR3 length: 13 residues. V shed 6 bases and J 4 bases; nucleotides not matched to a gene: 3. The CDR3 sequence is CSAAGLAKNIQYF. CDR3 coding DNA: TGCAGTGCCGCGGGACTAGCGAAAAACATTCAGTACTTC.

This sequence joins TRBV12-3 or TRBV12-4 and TRBJ2-2; 10 bases agree with TRBD1. The CDR3 totals 15 residues. J gave up 4 bases and V 6 bases, and 5 bases lay outside the gene matches. Here the CDR3 DNA reads TGTGCCAGCAGAGTCGGGACAGGGGTCACCGGGGAGCTGTTTTTT. This translates into CASRVGTGVTGELFF.

The J gene is TRBJ2-6, the V gene TRBV6-2 or TRBV6-3; 10 positions agree with TRBD2. Germline values: CDR1 MNHEY, CDR2 SVGEGT. The CDR3 spans 18 residues. V dropped 6 bases and J dropped 0; count of bases not matched to a gene: 8. CDR3 sequence reads: CASSDQLAGYSGANVLTF. In DNA, the CDR3 is TGTGCCAGCAGCGATCAACTAGCGGGGTACTCTGGGGCCAACGTCCTGACTTTC.

The V gene is TRBV3-1, the J gene TRBJ1-5; no reliable D call. Trimming stripped 4 bases from V and 10 bases from J, with 11 bases between. The CDR3 length is 12 residues. The germline V gene has CDR1 LGHDT and CDR2 YNNKEL (reference sequence). The CDR3 coding sequence is TGTGCCAGCAGCCCCCTCGGCGGACCCCAGCATTTT. Translating gives CASSPLGGPQHF.

The CDR3 DNA reads TGCAGCGTTGTTCCGAAGGGGAATGAGCAGTTCTTC. Its translation: CSVVPKGNEQFF. The rearrangement uses TRBV29-1 and TRBJ2-1; possible D gene TRBD1, 5 bases. Germline lookup yields CDR1 SQVTM and CDR2 ANQGSEA. With 4 bases removed from V and 7 bases from J, the gap between germline ends came to 11 bases. The CDR3 length is 12 residues.

This chain joins TRBV19 and TRBJ1-3; 8 nucleotides align to TRBD1. In germline, CDR1 is LNHDA, CDR2 SQIVND (reference sequence). The length of the CDR3 is 15 residues. The J segment lost 5 bases and the V segment lost 4 bases, leaving 7 bases of the junction unmatched. As DNA, the CDR3 is TGTGCCAGTAGTAATCGGGGACAGGCAAGAAACACCATATATTTT. Its translation: CASSNRGQARNTIYF.

Only one count was recorded for this clonotype. The V call is TRBV27, the J call TRBJ1-1; 7 nucleotides align to TRBD1. With V trimmed by 2 bases and J by 4 bases, 4 bases remained unmatched. This CDR3 has 14 residues. In germline, CDR1 is MNHEY, CDR2 SMNVEV (reference sequence). The CDR3, as DNA: TGTGCCAGCAGTTTAAGAGGGGACAGCACTGAAGCTTTCTTT. Translation gives CASSLRGDSTEAFF.

This clonotype was observed a single time. The chain carries TRBV27 and TRBJ2-3; either TRBD1 or TRBD2 may fit D (6 bases each). The CDR3 covers 14 residues. Germline CDR1 reads MNHEY; CDR2 reads SMNVEV (reference sequence). The V end lost 5 bases, the J end lost 2 bases, and 11 bases lay between the germline ends. The CDR3 loop reads CASSGGGYTDTQYF. The CDR3 coding sequence is TGTGCCAGCAGTGGAGGGGGATACACAGATACGCAGTATTTT.

This sequence joins TRBV5-1 and TRBJ2-3; TRBD2 agrees at 8 bases. This CDR3 has 15 amino acids. Germline V gene lookup returns CDR1 SGHRS and CDR2 YFSETQ. The V segment lost 4 bases and the J segment 4 bases; nucleotides outside the gene matches: 8. CDR3 nucleotides: TGCGCCAGCAGCCCCAGAGCGGGAGCCCCAGATACGCAGTATTTT. Translating gives CASSPRAGAPDTQYF.

J is TRBJ2-7 and V is TRBV18; 7 bases agree with TRBD1. Losses at the gene ends were 6 bases for V and 3 bases for J; bases not matched to a gene: 8. The germline CDR1 and CDR2 sequences are KGHSH and LQKENI. The CDR3 extends over 14 amino acids. For the CDR3, the DNA is TGTGCCAGCTCTCCGAGACGGGACAGCTACGAGCAGTACTTC. It translates to CASSPRRDSYEQYF.

This rearrangement joins TRBV2 to TRBJ2-2; D is unresolved. CDR3 size: 12 residues. Looked up from germline, CDR1 is SNHLY and CDR2 is FYNNEI. V shed 4 bases and J shed 6 bases, with 6 bases lying between them. CDR3 DNA sequence: TGTGCCAGCAGTGGTCCCTCCGGGGAGCTGTTTTTT. It translates to CASSGPSGELFF. Full variable domain (rest looked up from reference TRBV2 and TRBJ2-2): EPEVTQTPSHQVTQMGQEVILRCVPISNHLYFYWYRQILGQKVEFLVSFYNNEISEKSEIFDDQFSVERPDGSNFTLKIRSTKLEDSAMYFCASSGPSGELFFGEGSRLTVL.

The chain uses TRBV2 and TRBJ2-5; 10 bases are shared with TRBD1. The CDR3 contains 15 residues. The junction had 7 bases not matched to a gene; V was cut back by 6 bases and J by 3 bases. Germline loops: CDR1 SNHLY, CDR2 FYNNEI. CDR3 region: CASRGGTGVEETQYF. As DNA, the CDR3 is TGTGCCAGCAGGGGAGGGACAGGGGTAGAAGAGACCCAGTACTTC.

This sequence joins TRBV24-1 and TRBJ1-1, with D unclear. Germline CDR1 is KGHDR and CDR2 is SFDVKD. The V and J ends lost 3 bases and 7 bases respectively, with 11 bases between them. There are 13 residues in the CDR3. CDR3: CATSDPLINEAFF. CDR3 nucleotide sequence: TGTGCCACCAGTGATCCACTAATTAATGAAGCTTTCTTT.

The gene calls are TRBV7-9 and TRBJ2-7, with D perhaps TRBD2 (7 bases). CDR1 and CDR2 (germline): SEHNR, FQNEAQ (reference sequence). The V end was cut by 5 bases, the J end by 2 bases, with 22 bases between. The CDR3 runs to 17 residues. This chain's CDR3 is CASSPRLRLAGAYEQYF. CDR3 in DNA: TGTGCCAGCAGCCCCAGGTTACGACTAGCAGGGGCCTACGAGCAGTACTTC.

The CDR3 bases are TGTGCCAGTAGTGGGGGGACAGGCAGTGGAATGAACACTGAAGCTTTCTTT. It yields the protein CASSGGTGSGMNTEAFF. V usage is TRBV19 and J usage is TRBJ1-1, with 8 bases matching TRBD1. The V gene's germline CDR1 is LNHDA and CDR2 SQIVND (reference sequence). The CDR3 spans 17 residues. Unmatched junction bases numbered 11, after V lost 5 bases and J lost 0 bases.

The CDR3 loop is CASRPMTTDTQYF. The DNA of the CDR3 is TGCGCCAGCAGGCCTATGACCACAGATACGCAGTATTTT. The chain employs TRBV5-1 and TRBJ2-3; no clear D gene. Per the germline V gene, CDR1 is SGHRS and CDR2 is YFSETQ. V lost 5 bases and J lost 2, with 9 bases in between. The CDR3 runs to 13 residues.

This clonotype appeared once. The V and J genes are TRBV3-1 and TRBJ1-1; D may be TRBD1 (6 bases). CDR1 and CDR2 from the germline V gene are LGHDT and YNNKEL (reference sequence). This CDR3 comprises 14 residues. V shed 1 base and J shed 11 bases, with 17 bases lying between them. The CDR3 nucleotides are TGTGCCAGCAGCCAAGGAGTGGGGGGGCCGAGGGCTTTCTTT. Translated, it gives CASSQGVGGPRAFF.

The chain is built from TRBV6-1 and TRBJ1-4, with D maybe TRBD1 (6 bases). The germline V gene has CDR1 MNHNS and CDR2 SASEGT. Between the trimmed V and J ends, which lost 8 bases and 0 bases, there was a span of 13 bases. This CDR3 spans 15 amino acids. As DNA, the CDR3 is TGTGCCAGCCGGTGGGGGCTTGCAACTAATGAAAAACTGTTTTTT. It encodes CASRWGLATNEKLFF.

V usage is TRBV7-9 and J usage is TRBJ2-7; TRBD1 matches at 7 bases. The V and J ends lost 3 bases and 5 bases, in that order; junction bases with no gene match: 7. The germline gives CDR1 SEHNR, CDR2 FQNEAQ (reference sequence). There are 14 residues in the CDR3. The CDR3 spells CASSFGQVLDEQYF. The CDR3 DNA reads as TGTGCCAGCAGCTTCGGACAGGTTCTGGACGAGCAGTACTTC.

The chain joins TRBV19 to TRBJ1-1; the D gene is possibly TRBD1 (6 bases). The CDR3 consists of 14 residues. Deletions cut 6 bases from V and 4 bases from J, with 15 bases between. Germline CDR1 LNHDA, CDR2 SQIVND (reference sequence). This CDR3 reads CASSVQGRGTEAFF. The CDR3, as DNA: TGTGCCAGTAGCGTACAGGGAAGGGGCACTGAAGCTTTCTTT.